These 13 T cell receptor beta chains came from one sample sequenced in a study of cytomegalovirus exposure and HLA in healthy donors. Primers included in the PCR were 60 Vbeta and 13 Jbeta primers. Libraries were prepared by immunoSEQ multiplex PCR; TCRdb keeps only in-frame clonotypes and omits some of them. The ten top clones account for under 8%, within a sample of about 41,000 clones. The sample consisted of PBMCs. Receptors originate from a man aged 25 to 40 in good health and CMV-seronegative.

V and J are TRBV9 and TRBJ2-2; D perhaps matches TRBD1 (7 bases). Trimming shortened V by 0 bases and J by 1 base, and 13 bases separated the two germline ends. Per germline, CDR1 SGDLS and CDR2 YYNGEE. The CDR3 loop spans 17 amino acids. CDR3 sequence (DNA): TGTGCCAGCAGCGTAGCCCGTCAGGGGGGGAACACCGGGGAGCTGTTTTTT. Protein: CASSVARQGGNTGELFF.

As regards this clone: At one boundary the junction diverges from the germline segment, which might be a read error. The V gene is TRBV6-5, the J gene TRBJ1-2, with a weak D call TRBD1 (6 bases). The CDR3 sequence is 13 residues long. Germline V gene data show CDR1 as MNHEY and CDR2 as SVGAGI. The CDR3 loop reads CASSDSGDYGYTF. DNA for the CDR3: TGTGCCAGCAGTGACTCAGGGGACTATGGCTACACCTTC.

For this clone: Sequence at one end of the junction differs from germline and may be a read error. Other nucleotide sequences from this sample produce the same CDR3. The rearrangement links TRBV6-5 to TRBJ1-6, with 9 bases that match TRBD1. From germline, CDR1 is MNHEY and CDR2 SVGAGI. The CDR3 covers 14 residues. For the CDR3, the DNA is TGTGCCAGCACTTCGGACAGGGGTGATTCACCCCTACACTTT. This encodes CASTSDRGDSPLHF.

V usage is TRBV27 and J usage is TRBJ2-4; 9 nucleotides match TRBD1. V lost 5 bases and J lost 4; bases outside the gene matches: 3. Germline V CDR1 and CDR2: MNHEY, SMNVEV (reference sequence). This CDR3 has 14 amino acids. CDR3 bases: TGTGCCAGCAGTGTACAGGGGGCAAAAAACATTCAGTACTTC. Protein sequence: CASSVQGAKNIQYF.

This chain links TRBV18 with TRBJ2-1; D perhaps matches TRBD1 (5 bases). Germline lookup yields CDR1 KGHSH and CDR2 LQKENI. Trimming cost V 3 bases and J 5 bases, with 14 bases left between them. The CDR3 is made up of 15 amino acids. The CDR3 nucleotides are TGTGCCAGCTCACCCCGGGCCAGGGCCGACAATGAGCAGTTCTTC. Its protein product is CASSPRARADNEQFF.

This sequence joins TRBV6-5 and TRBJ1-6; TRBD1 matches 8 bases. The CDR3 runs to 15 residues. Germline assignment: CDR1 MNHEY and CDR2 SVGAGI. V gave up 5 bases and J gave up 8 bases; unmatched junction bases: 8. This chain's CDR3 is CASSIQGQGDSPLHF. In DNA form, the CDR3 reads TGTGCCAGCAGTATTCAAGGACAGGGTGATTCACCCCTCCACTTT.

The chain uses TRBV4-2 and TRBJ2-7; D call uncertain. The V and J ends lost 0 bases and 2 bases respectively, with 8 bases between them. Germline CDR1 reads LGHNA; CDR2 reads YNFKEQ. The CDR3 loop spans 14 amino acids. DNA of the CDR3: TGTGCCAGCAGCCAAGAGGGCTCAGCCTACGAGCAGTACTTC. It specifies CASSQEGSAYEQYF.

The chain combines TRBV6-6 with TRBJ1-5; 11 nucleotides agree with TRBD1. Germline V gene sequence: CDR1 MNHNY, CDR2 SVGAGI (reference sequence). There are 16 residues in the CDR3. J gave up 5 bases and V 6 bases, and 9 bases lay outside the gene matches. The CDR3 protein is CASSRGDRGVHQPQHF. The DNA of the CDR3 is TGTGCCAGCAGCCGGGGGGACAGGGGGGTGCATCAGCCCCAGCATTTT.

The chain couples TRBV27 to TRBJ2-7; maybe TRBD2 (6 bases). The germline V and J ends were trimmed by 5 bases and 4 bases, with 18 bases remaining between them. The germline CDR1 and CDR2 sequences are MNHEY and SMNVEV (reference sequence). The CDR3 is 15 residues long. Here the CDR3 reads CASSIPSGAGYEQYF. The DNA of the CDR3 is TGTGCCAGCAGTATACCTTCGGGAGCCGGGTACGAGCAGTACTTC.

The V and J genes are TRBV5-1 and TRBJ1-5; 7 nucleotides line up with TRBD1. The CDR3 sequence is 13 residues long. From germline, CDR1 is SGHRS and CDR2 YFSETQ. V shed 7 bases and J 6 bases; nucleotides not matched to a gene: 7. This CDR3 is CASESDRVQPQHF. For the CDR3, the DNA is TGCGCCAGCGAATCTGACAGGGTTCAGCCCCAGCATTTT. Full variable domain (outside the CDR3, taken from reference TRBV5-1 and TRBJ1-5): KAGVTQTPRYLIKTRGQQVTLSCSPISGHRSVSWYQQTPGQGLQFLFEYFSETQRNKGNFPGRFSGRQFSNSRSEMNVSTLELGDSALYLCASESDRVQPQHFGDGTRLSIL.

J is TRBJ1-2 and V is TRBV2, with 7 nucleotides matching TRBD1. Germline values: CDR1 SNHLY, CDR2 FYNNEI. Trimming at V came to 2 bases and at J to 1 base, leaving 4 bases not matched to a gene. This CDR3 region has 15 residues. CDR3 loop: CASSEMAGGNYGYTF. The CDR3 DNA is TGTGCCAGCAGTGAAATGGCAGGGGGTAACTATGGCTACACCTTC. Looking up the rest from reference TRBV2 and TRBJ1-2 gives the full variable domain: EPEVTQTPSHQVTQMGQEVILRCVPISNHLYFYWYRQILGQKVEFLVSFYNNEISEKSEIFDDQFSVERPDGSNFTLKIRSTKLEDSAMYFCASSEMAGGNYGYTFGSGTRLTVV.

CDR3 nucleotides: TGTGCCAGCTCACTTACGACGAGGAGCTCCTACGAGCAGTACTTC. Encoded protein: CASSLTTRSSYEQYF. This sequence joins TRBV18 and TRBJ2-7; D is uncertain. This CDR3 region has 15 residues. Between the trimmed V and J ends, which lost 4 bases and 0 bases, there was a span of 13 bases. CDR1 KGHSH and CDR2 LQKENI come from the germline V gene.

The chain has TRBV29-1 and TRBJ2-7, with D possibly matching TRBD2 (5 bases). CDR1 is SQVTM, CDR2 ANQGSEA, per germline. The CDR3 is 11 residues long. Trimming pared 3 bases from V and 5 bases from J, leaving 8 bases between. This CDR3 reads CSVDRGHEQYF. DNA for the CDR3: TGCAGCGTTGACCGAGGGCACGAGCAGTACTTC.